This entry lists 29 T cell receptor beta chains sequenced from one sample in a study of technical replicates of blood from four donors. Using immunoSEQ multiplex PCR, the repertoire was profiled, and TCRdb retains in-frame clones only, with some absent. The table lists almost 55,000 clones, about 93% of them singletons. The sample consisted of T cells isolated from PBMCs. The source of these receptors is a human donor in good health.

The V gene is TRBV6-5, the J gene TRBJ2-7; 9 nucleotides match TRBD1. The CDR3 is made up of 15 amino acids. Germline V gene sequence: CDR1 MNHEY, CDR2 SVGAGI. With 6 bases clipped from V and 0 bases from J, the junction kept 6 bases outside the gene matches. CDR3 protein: CASSPQGAGSYEQYF. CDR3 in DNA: TGTGCCAGCAGCCCACAGGGGGCCGGCTCCTACGAGCAGTACTTC.

The CDR3 DNA sequence: TGTGCCAGCAGCGTAGCTAGCGAATACAATGAGCAGTTCTTC. Protein: CASSVASEYNEQFF. V gene TRBV9 combines with J gene TRBJ2-1; D might be TRBD2 (6 bases). CDR1 is SGDLS, CDR2 YYNGEE, per germline. Trimming cost V 0 bases and J 4 bases, with 8 bases left between them. The CDR3 has 14 residues.

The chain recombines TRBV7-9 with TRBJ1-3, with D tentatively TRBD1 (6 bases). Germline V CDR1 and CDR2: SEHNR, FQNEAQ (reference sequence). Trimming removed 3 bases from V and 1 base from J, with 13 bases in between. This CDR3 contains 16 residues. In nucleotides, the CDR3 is TGTGCCAGCAGCTTGGGGGCAGTCCGGTCTGGAAACACCATATATTTT. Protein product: CASSLGAVRSGNTIYF.

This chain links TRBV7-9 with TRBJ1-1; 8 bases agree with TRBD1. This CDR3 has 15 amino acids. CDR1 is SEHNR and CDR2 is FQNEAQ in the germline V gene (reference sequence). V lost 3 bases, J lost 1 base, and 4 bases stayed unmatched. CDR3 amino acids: CASSFPGTGNTEAFF. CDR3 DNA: TGTGCCAGCAGCTTCCCCGGGACAGGGAACACTGAAGCTTTCTTT.

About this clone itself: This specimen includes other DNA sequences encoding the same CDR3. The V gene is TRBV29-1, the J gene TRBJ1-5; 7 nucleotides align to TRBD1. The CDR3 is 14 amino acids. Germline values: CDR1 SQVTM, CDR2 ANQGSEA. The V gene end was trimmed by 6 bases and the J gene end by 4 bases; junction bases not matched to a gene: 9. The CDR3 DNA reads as TGCAGCGTCAAGACAGGGAGTAGTAATCAGCCCCAGCATTTT. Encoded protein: CSVKTGSSNQPQHF.

CDR3 sequence reads: CASSETRGTGELFF. CDR3 nucleotides: TGCGCCAGCAGTGAAACACGGGGGACCGGGGAGCTGTTTTTT. The gene calls are TRBV10-1 and TRBJ2-2; D perhaps matches TRBD2 (6 bases). Germline V gene data show CDR1 as WNHNN and CDR2 as SYGVQD (reference sequence). V gave up 3 bases and J gave up 5 bases, with 10 bases separating them. The CDR3 extends over 14 amino acids.

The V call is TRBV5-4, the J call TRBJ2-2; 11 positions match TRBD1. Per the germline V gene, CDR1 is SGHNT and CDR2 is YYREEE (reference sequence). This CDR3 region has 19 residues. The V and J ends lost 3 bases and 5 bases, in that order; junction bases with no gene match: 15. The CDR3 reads CASSYTGTGGPLVTGELFF. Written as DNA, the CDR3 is TGTGCCAGCAGCTATACCGGGACAGGGGGTCCCCTTGTAACCGGGGAGCTGTTTTTT.

The CDR3 coding sequence is TGCGCCAGCAGCTCTTTCAGCCCCCGGGACACTGAAGCTTTCTTT. Amino acids: CASSSFSPRDTEAFF. The chain joins TRBV5-1 to TRBJ1-1; D is uncertain. V dropped 3 bases and J dropped 3 bases, with 15 bases sitting between them. The germline gives CDR1 SGHRS, CDR2 YFSETQ. This CDR3 comprises 15 residues.

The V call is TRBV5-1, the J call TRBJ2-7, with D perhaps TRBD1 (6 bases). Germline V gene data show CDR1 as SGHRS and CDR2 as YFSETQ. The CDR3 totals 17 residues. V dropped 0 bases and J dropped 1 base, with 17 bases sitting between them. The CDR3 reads CASSLATGVTYSYEQYF. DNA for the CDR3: TGCGCCAGCAGCTTGGCGACAGGCGTTACTTATTCCTACGAGCAGTACTTC.

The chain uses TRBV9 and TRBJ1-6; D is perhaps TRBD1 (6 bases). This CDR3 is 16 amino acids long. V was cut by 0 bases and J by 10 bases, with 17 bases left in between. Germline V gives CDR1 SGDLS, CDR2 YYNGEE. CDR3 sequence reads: CASSVDPTGSSSPLHF. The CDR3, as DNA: TGTGCCAGCAGCGTAGACCCGACAGGTTCGAGCTCACCCCTCCACTTT.

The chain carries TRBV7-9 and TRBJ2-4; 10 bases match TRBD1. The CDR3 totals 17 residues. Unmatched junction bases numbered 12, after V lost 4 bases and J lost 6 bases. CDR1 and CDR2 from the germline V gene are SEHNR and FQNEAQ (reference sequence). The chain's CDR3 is CASSSGQGQGEGNIQYF. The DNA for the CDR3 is TGTGCCAGCAGCTCGGGACAGGGGCAGGGTGAGGGAAACATTCAGTACTTC. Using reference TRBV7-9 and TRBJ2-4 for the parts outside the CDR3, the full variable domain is DTGVSQNPRHKITKRGQNVTFRCDPISEHNRLYWYRQTLGQGPEFLTYFQNEAQLEKSRLLSDRFSAERPKGSFSTLEIQRTEQGDSAMYLCASSSGQGQGEGNIQYFGAGTRLSVL.

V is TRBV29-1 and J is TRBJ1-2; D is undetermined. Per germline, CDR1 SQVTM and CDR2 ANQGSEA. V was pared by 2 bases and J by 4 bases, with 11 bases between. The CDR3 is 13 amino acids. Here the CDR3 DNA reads TGCAGCGTTGAAAACAGTTTCGCCTATGGCTACACCTTC. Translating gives CSVENSFAYGYTF.

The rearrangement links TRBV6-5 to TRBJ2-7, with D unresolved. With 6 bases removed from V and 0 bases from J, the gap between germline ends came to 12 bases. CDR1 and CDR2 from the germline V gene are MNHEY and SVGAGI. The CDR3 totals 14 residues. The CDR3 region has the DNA TGTGCCAGCAGGATGAGAAAGAGCTCCTACGAGCAGTACTTC. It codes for CASRMRKSSYEQYF.

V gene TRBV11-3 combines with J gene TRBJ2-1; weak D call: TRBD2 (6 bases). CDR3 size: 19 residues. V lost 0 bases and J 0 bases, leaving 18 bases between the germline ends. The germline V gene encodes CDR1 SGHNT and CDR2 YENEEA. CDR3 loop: CASSLEGWDSFLSYNEQFF. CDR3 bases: TGTGCCAGCAGCTTAGAGGGATGGGACTCCTTTCTCTCCTACAATGAGCAGTTCTTC.

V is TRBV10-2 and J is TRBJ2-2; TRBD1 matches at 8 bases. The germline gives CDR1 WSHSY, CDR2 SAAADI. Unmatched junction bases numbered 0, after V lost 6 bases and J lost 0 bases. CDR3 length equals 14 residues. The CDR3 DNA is TGCGCCAGCAGACAGGGGGCGAACACCGGGGAGCTGTTTTTT. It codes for CASRQGANTGELFF.

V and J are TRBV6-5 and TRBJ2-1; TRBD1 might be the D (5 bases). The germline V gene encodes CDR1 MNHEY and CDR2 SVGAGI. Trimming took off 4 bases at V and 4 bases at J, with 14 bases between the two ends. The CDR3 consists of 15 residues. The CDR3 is CASSWSKTVYNEQFF. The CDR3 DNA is TGTGCCAGCAGTTGGTCAAAGACAGTTTACAATGAGCAGTTCTTC.

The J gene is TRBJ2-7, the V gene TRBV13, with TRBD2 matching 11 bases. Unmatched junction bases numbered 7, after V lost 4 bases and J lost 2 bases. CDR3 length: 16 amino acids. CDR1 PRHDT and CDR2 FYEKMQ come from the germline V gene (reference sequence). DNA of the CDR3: TGTGCCAGCAGCTCGCCACTAGCGGGAGATGCCTACGAGCAGTACTTC. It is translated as CASSSPLAGDAYEQYF.

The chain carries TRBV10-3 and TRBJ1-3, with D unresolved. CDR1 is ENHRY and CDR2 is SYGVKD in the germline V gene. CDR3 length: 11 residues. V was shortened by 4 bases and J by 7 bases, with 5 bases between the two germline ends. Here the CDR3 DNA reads TGTGCCATCAGTGCAGTGAACACCATATATTTT. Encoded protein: CAISAVNTIYF.

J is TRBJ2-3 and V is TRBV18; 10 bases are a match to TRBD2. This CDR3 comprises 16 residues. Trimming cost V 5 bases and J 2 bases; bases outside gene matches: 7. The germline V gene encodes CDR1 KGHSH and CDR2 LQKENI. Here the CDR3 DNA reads TGTGCCAGCTCAAAGCTAGCGGGGGCTTTCACAGATACGCAGTATTTT. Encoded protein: CASSKLAGAFTDTQYF.

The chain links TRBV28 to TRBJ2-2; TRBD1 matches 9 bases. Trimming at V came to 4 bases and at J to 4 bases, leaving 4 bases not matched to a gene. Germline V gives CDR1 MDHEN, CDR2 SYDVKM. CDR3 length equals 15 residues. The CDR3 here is CASSWMDRGTGELFF. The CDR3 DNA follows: TGTGCCAGCAGTTGGATGGACAGGGGCACCGGGGAGCTGTTTTTT.

DNA of the CDR3: TGTGCCAGCAGCTTAGCGGTGGGGGGTTACACTGAAGCTTTCTTT. Amino acid sequence: CASSLAVGGYTEAFF. The genes are TRBV7-2 and TRBJ1-1; a possible D gene is TRBD1 (5 bases). In germline, CDR1 is SGHTA, CDR2 FQGNSA. This CDR3 comprises 15 residues. Trimming removed 0 bases from V and 3 bases from J, with 11 bases in between.

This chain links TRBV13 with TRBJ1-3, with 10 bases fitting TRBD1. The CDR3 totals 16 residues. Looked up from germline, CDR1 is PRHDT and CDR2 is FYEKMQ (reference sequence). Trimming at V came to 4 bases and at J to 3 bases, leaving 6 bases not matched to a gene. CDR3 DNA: TGTGCCAGCAGCTGGGGACAGGGGACTTTTGGAAACACCATATATTTT. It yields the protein CASSWGQGTFGNTIYF.

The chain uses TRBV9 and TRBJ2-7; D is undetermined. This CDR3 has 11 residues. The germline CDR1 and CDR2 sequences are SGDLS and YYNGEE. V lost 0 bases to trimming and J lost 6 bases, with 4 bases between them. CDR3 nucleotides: TGTGCCAGCAGCGTAGGAGCCGAGCAGTACTTC. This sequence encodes CASSVGAEQYF.

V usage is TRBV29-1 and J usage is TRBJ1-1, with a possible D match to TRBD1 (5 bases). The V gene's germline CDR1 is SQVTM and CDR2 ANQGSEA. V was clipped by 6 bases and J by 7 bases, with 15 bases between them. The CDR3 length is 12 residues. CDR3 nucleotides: TGCAGCGTCGAAAGACAGATAAATGAAGCTTTCTTT. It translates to CSVERQINEAFF.

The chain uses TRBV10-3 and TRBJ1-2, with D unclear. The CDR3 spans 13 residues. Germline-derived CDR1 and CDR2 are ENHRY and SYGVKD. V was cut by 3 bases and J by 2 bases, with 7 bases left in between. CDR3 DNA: TGTGCCATCAGTGAAGGAGGGAACTATGGCTACACCTTC. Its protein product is CAISEGGNYGYTF.

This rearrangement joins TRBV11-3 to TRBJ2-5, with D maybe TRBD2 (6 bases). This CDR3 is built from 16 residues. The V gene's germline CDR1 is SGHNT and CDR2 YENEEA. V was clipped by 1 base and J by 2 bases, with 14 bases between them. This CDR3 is CASSLVSWDLQETQYF. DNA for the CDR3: TGTGCCAGCAGCTTAGTATCCTGGGACTTACAAGAGACCCAGTACTTC. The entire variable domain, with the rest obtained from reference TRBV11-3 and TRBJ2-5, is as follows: EAGVVQSPRYKIIEKKQPVAFWCNPISGHNTLYWYLQNLGQGPELLIRYENEEAVDDSQLPKDRFSAERLKGVDSTLKIQPAELGDSAVYLCASSLVSWDLQETQYFGPGTRLLVL.

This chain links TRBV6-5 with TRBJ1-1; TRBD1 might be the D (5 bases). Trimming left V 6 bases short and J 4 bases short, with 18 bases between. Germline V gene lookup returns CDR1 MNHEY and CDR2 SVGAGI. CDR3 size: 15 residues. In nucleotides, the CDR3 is TGTGCCAGCAGCCTGACAGACCATCTAAGCACTGAAGCTTTCTTT. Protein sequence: CASSLTDHLSTEAFF.

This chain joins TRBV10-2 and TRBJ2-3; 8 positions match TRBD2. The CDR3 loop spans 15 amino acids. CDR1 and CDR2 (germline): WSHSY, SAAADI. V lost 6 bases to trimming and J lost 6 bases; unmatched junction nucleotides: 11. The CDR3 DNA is TGCGCCAGCAGCCGGTCTCTAGCGGGCGGCGATACGCAGTATTTT. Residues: CASSRSLAGGDTQYF.

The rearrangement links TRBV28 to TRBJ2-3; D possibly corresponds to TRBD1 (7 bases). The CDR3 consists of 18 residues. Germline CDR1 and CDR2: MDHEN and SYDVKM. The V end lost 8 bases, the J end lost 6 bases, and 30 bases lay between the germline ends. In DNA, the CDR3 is TGTGCCAGCCGACCCCTCAAGGGGGGCCAGGGGGTCACGGATACGCAGTATTTT. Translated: CASRPLKGGQGVTDTQYF.